This T cell receptor (beta chain) derives from a study of early T cells in non-severe SARS-CoV-2 infection. The wider study: The input, bulk RNA from unsorted whole blood, was sequenced, and chains were unpaired. Study observations and caveats: VDJdb matching favored anti-spike CD8 responses, missing private and CD4 specificities.

Individual cDNA molecules carried attached unique molecular identifiers. TCRdb called the 5' RACE reads again in MiXCR, with one record for every CDR3 protein. The sample shows under 65,000 distinct CDR3 sequences, roughly 12% of them seen only once. A word on this clonotype: Its matching antigen is unknown.

This CDR3 comprises 15 residues. Per germline, CDR1 SGHVS and CDR2 FNYEAQ. Unmatched junction bases numbered 9, after V lost 5 bases and J lost 7 bases. V and J are TRBV7-6 and TRBJ2-1, with 9 nucleotides matching TRBD1. The sequenced material came from whole blood. This clonotype was sampled from an adult who was a healthcare worker with PCR-confirmed SARS-CoV-2 infection or an uninfected control (not recorded which). Written as DNA, the CDR3 is TGTGCCAGCAGCGAAAACAGGGGGCTTACGAATGAGCAGTTCTTC. Translated: CASSENRGLTNEQFF.